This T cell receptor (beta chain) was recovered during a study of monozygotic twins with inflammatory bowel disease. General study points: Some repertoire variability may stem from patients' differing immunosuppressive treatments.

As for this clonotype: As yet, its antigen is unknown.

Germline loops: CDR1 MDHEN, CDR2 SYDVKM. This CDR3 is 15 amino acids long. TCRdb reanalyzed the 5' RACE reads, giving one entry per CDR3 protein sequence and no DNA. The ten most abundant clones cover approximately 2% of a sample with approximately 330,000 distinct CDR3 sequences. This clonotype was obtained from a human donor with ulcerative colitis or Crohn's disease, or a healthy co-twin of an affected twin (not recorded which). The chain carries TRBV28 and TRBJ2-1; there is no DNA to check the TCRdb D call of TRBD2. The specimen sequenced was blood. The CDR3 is CASTLRGGSYNEQFF. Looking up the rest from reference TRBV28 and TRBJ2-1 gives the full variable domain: DVKVTQSSRYLVKRTGEKVFLECVQDMDHENMFWYRQDPGLGLRLIYFSYDVKMKEKGDIPEGYSVSREKKERFSLILESASTNQTSMYLCASTLRGGSYNEQFFGPGTRLTVL.